A selection of T cell receptor beta chains follows, all from one sample in a study of T cells in localized non-small cell lung cancer. Produced via immunoSEQ multiplex PCR; TCRdb's table is partial and in-frame only. The table lists 31,000 or so clones, about nine tenths of them singletons. The sequences come from peripheral blood, collected before any cancer treatment. The source of these receptors is a woman between 40 and 69 years old with stage I lung adenocarcinoma. CDR3s include the opening cysteine and the closing phenylalanine or tryptophan. The order of the fields is clone size, V gene, D gene, J gene, CDR3 protein, CDR3 DNA. D genes are given only for firm matches. Not all rows give a size; the values are once, few, many and, for expanded clones, a class.

clone_size: NA; v_call: TRBV11-1; d_call: TRBD1; j_call: TRBJ2-7; cdr3_aa: CASSLAQGAAYEQYF; cdr3_nt: TGTGCCAGCAGCTTAGCACAGGGGGCGGCCTACGAGCAGTACTTC
clone_size: NA; v_call: TRBV19; d_call: NA; j_call: TRBJ1-1; cdr3_aa: CASRDVWVVGNTEAFF; cdr3_nt: TGTGCCAGTAGGGACGTGTGGGTAGTCGGGAACACTGAAGCTTTCTTT
clone_size: NA; v_call: TRBV7-2; d_call: TRBD2; j_call: TRBJ2-2; cdr3_aa: CASSLGLALGGELFF; cdr3_nt: TGTGCCAGCAGCTTGGGACTAGCGTTGGGCGGGGAGCTGTTTTTT
clone_size: NA; v_call: TRBV4-2; d_call: NA; j_call: TRBJ2-1; cdr3_aa: CASSQDRGRGEQFF; cdr3_nt: TGTGCCAGCAGCCAGGACCGGGGCCGGGGTGAGCAGTTCTTC
clone_size: once; v_call: TRBV27; d_call: NA; j_call: TRBJ2-5; cdr3_aa: CASSRREGRETQYF; cdr3_nt: TGTGCCAGCAGCCGTCGAGAGGGAAGAGAGACCCAGTACTTC
clone_size: NA; v_call: TRBV11-2; d_call: NA; j_call: TRBJ2-7; cdr3_aa: CASSLRTRGSDEQYF; cdr3_nt: TGTGCCAGCAGCCTACGGACCCGGGGCAGCGACGAGCAGTACTTC
clone_size: NA; v_call: TRBV4-2; d_call: TRBD1; j_call: TRBJ2-3; cdr3_aa: CASSQVKATGGPDTQYF; cdr3_nt: TGTGCCAGCAGCCAAGTTAAGGCGACAGGGGGTCCAGATACGCAGTATTTT
clone_size: NA; v_call: TRBV6-1; d_call: TRBD1; j_call: TRBJ2-1; cdr3_aa: CASRTGSILYNEQFF; cdr3_nt: TGTGCCAGCAGGACAGGGTCTATCCTCTACAATGAGCAGTTCTTC
clone_size: NA; v_call: TRBV5-1; d_call: NA; j_call: TRBJ2-1; cdr3_aa: CASSLRTGWFF; cdr3_nt: TGCGCCAGCAGCTTGCGGACGGGCTGGTTCTTC
clone_size: once; v_call: TRBV25-1; d_call: NA; j_call: TRBJ1-6; cdr3_aa: CASSGYRAPSPLHF; cdr3_nt: TGCGCCAGCAGTGGATATAGAGCACCTTCACCCCTCCACTTT
clone_size: NA; v_call: TRBV27; d_call: NA; j_call: TRBJ1-2; cdr3_aa: CASSLNPREYGYTF; cdr3_nt: TGTGCCAGCAGTTTAAACCCTCGGGAGTACGGCTACACCTTC
clone_size: NA; v_call: TRBV27; d_call: NA; j_call: TRBJ2-4; cdr3_aa: CASSRRGPPAKNIQYF; cdr3_nt: TGTGCCAGCAGTCGCAGGGGCCCTCCGGCCAAAAACATTCAGTACTTC
clone_size: NA; v_call: TRBV5-4; d_call: NA; j_call: TRBJ2-7; cdr3_aa: CASSSILRQESSYEQYF; cdr3_nt: TGTGCCAGCAGCTCTATCTTAAGACAGGAGAGCTCCTACGAGCAGTACTTC
clone_size: NA; v_call: TRBV27; d_call: NA; j_call: TRBJ2-1; cdr3_aa: CASSPRALSNEQFF; cdr3_nt: TGTGCCAGCAGTCCCCGGGCCCTGAGCAATGAGCAGTTCTTC
clone_size: NA; v_call: TRBV28; d_call: TRBD2; j_call: TRBJ2-1; cdr3_aa: CASSSPRGRGTYNEQFF; cdr3_nt: TGTGCCAGCAGTTCCCCACGCGGGAGGGGGACCTACAATGAGCAGTTCTTC
clone_size: few; v_call: TRBV12-5; d_call: NA; j_call: TRBJ2-3; cdr3_aa: CASGVSNTDTQYF; cdr3_nt: TGTGCTAGTGGCGTATCCAACACAGATACGCAGTATTTT
clone_size: NA; v_call: TRBV7-9; d_call: NA; j_call: TRBJ1-1; cdr3_aa: CASSLVRLTEAFF; cdr3_nt: TGTGCCAGCAGCTTAGTGCGGTTAACTGAAGCTTTCTTT
clone_size: NA; v_call: TRBV6-1; d_call: TRBD1; j_call: TRBJ1-2; cdr3_aa: CASTSGQGFSYGYTF; cdr3_nt: TGTGCCAGCACCTCGGGACAGGGGTTTTCTTATGGCTACACCTTC
clone_size: NA; v_call: TRBV28; d_call: TRBD2; j_call: TRBJ2-1; cdr3_aa: CASSFRLAGGHEQFF; cdr3_nt: TGTGCCAGCAGTTTCCGGCTAGCGGGGGGGCATGAGCAGTTCTTC
clone_size: NA; v_call: TRBV7-6; d_call: NA; j_call: TRBJ1-3; cdr3_aa: CASSLAPPASVSGNTIYF; cdr3_nt: TGTGCCAGCAGCTTAGCCCCGCCGGCCTCGGTCTCTGGAAACACCATATATTTT
clone_size: NA; v_call: TRBV23-1; d_call: NA; j_call: TRBJ2-1; cdr3_aa: CASSQSWNRNNEQFF; cdr3_nt: TGCGCCAGCAGTCAATCGTGGAACCGCAACAATGAGCAGTTCTTC
clone_size: NA; v_call: TRBV4-1; d_call: NA; j_call: TRBJ2-1; cdr3_aa: CASSQTSSYNEQFF; cdr3_nt: TGCGCCAGCAGCCAAACTAGCTCCTACAATGAGCAGTTCTTC
clone_size: NA; v_call: TRBV19; d_call: NA; j_call: TRBJ1-5; cdr3_aa: CASSMPGHAGNQPQHF; cdr3_nt: TGTGCCAGTAGTATGCCGGGGCACGCCGGCAATCAGCCCCAGCATTTT
clone_size: NA; v_call: TRBV5-1; d_call: NA; j_call: TRBJ2-4; cdr3_aa: CASSLGSRALAKNIQYF; cdr3_nt: TGCGCCAGCAGCTTGGGGTCCAGGGCCCTAGCCAAAAACATTCAGTACTTC
clone_size: NA; v_call: TRBV7-2; d_call: TRBD1; j_call: TRBJ1-2; cdr3_aa: CASSTGTDYGYTF; cdr3_nt: TGTGCCAGCAGTACCGGGACAGATTATGGCTACACCTTC
clone_size: NA; v_call: TRBV19; d_call: TRBD2; j_call: TRBJ2-1; cdr3_aa: CASSRTSGDLYNEQFF; cdr3_nt: TGTGCCAGTAGTCGGACTAGCGGGGACCTTTACAATGAGCAGTTCTTC
clone_size: NA; v_call: TRBV21-1; d_call: NA; j_call: TRBJ1-2; cdr3_aa: CASSQRGSRTVFYGYTF; cdr3_nt: TGTGCCAGCTCCCAAAGAGGGAGTCGGACAGTCTTCTATGGCTACACCTTC
clone_size: NA; v_call: TRBV2; d_call: NA; j_call: TRBJ2-1; cdr3_aa: CASRRTESNEQFF; cdr3_nt: TGTGCCAGCAGGCGGACTGAATCCAATGAGCAGTTCTTC
clone_size: NA; v_call: TRBV5-4; d_call: TRBD1; j_call: TRBJ2-5; cdr3_aa: CASRGQGSLQETQYF; cdr3_nt: TGTGCCAGCAGGGGACAGGGATCCCTCCAAGAGACCCAGTACTTC
clone_size: once; v_call: TRBV27; d_call: NA; j_call: TRBJ2-2; cdr3_aa: CASSSFANTGELFF; cdr3_nt: TGTGCCAGCAGTTCCTTCGCGAACACCGGGGAGCTGTTTTTT
clone_size: NA; v_call: TRBV6-5; d_call: NA; j_call: TRBJ2-3; cdr3_aa: CASSYSMSSTDTQYF; cdr3_nt: TGTGCCAGCAGTTACTCGATGAGTAGCACAGATACGCAGTATTTT
clone_size: few; v_call: TRBV11-3; d_call: NA; j_call: TRBJ1-5; cdr3_aa: CASTRRGSSNQPQHF; cdr3_nt: TGTGCCAGCACGAGGCGGGGCTCGAGCAATCAGCCCCAGCATTTT
clone_size: NA; v_call: TRBV28; d_call: NA; j_call: TRBJ1-2; cdr3_aa: CASSRRGYGYTF; cdr3_nt: TGTGCCAGCAGTCGCCGAGGCTATGGCTACACCTTC
clone_size: NA; v_call: TRBV5-4; d_call: NA; j_call: TRBJ2-2; cdr3_aa: CASGRLDDTGELFF; cdr3_nt: TGTGCCAGCGGTAGGCTAGATGACACCGGGGAGCTGTTTTTT
clone_size: NA; v_call: TRBV19; d_call: NA; j_call: TRBJ1-1; cdr3_aa: CASRQGLWTEAFF; cdr3_nt: TGTGCCAGTAGGCAGGGTCTGTGGACTGAAGCTTTCTTT
clone_size: NA; v_call: TRBV6-1; d_call: NA; j_call: TRBJ2-7; cdr3_aa: CASSHELTYEQYF; cdr3_nt: TGTGCCAGCAGCCACGAGCTTACCTACGAGCAGTACTTC
clone_size: NA; v_call: TRBV19; d_call: NA; j_call: TRBJ1-1; cdr3_aa: CASTGLTEAFF; cdr3_nt: TGTGCCAGTACAGGGCTGACTGAAGCTTTCTTT
clone_size: NA; v_call: TRBV28; d_call: TRBD1; j_call: TRBJ2-5; cdr3_aa: CASSSNRDRGETQYF; cdr3_nt: TGTGCCAGCAGTAGCAACCGGGACAGGGGAGAGACCCAGTACTTC